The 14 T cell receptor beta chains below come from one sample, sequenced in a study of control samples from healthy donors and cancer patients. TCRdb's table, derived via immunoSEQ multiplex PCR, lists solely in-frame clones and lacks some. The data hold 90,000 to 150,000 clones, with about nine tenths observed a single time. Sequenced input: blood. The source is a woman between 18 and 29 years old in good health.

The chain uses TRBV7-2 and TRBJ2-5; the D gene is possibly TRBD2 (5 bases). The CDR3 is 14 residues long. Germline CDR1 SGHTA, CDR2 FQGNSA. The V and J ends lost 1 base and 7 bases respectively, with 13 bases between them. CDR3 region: CASSLDGGPGTQYF. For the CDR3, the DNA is TGTGCCAGCAGCTTAGATGGAGGACCGGGGACCCAGTACTTC.

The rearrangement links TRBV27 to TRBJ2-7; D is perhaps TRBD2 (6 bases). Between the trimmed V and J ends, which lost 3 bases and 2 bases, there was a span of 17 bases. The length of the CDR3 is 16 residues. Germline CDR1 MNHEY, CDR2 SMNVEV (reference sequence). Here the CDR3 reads CASSFFAGLGTYEQYF. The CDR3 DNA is TGTGCCAGCAGTTTCTTTGCGGGGCTTGGAACCTACGAGCAGTACTTC.

The CDR3: CASSALWDTQYF. The DNA for the CDR3 is TGCGCCAGCAGCGCCCTGTGGGATACGCAGTATTTT. The chain has TRBV5-1 and TRBJ2-3; unclear D gene. Germline CDR1 SGHRS, CDR2 YFSETQ. The CDR3 extends over 12 amino acids. V was clipped by 4 bases and J by 6 bases, with 9 bases between them.

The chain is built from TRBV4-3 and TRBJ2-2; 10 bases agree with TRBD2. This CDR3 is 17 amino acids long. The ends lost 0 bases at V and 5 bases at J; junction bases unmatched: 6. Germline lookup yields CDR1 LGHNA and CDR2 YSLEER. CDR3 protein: CASSQDGIAGGTGELFF. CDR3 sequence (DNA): TGCGCCAGCAGCCAAGATGGGATAGCGGGGGGTACCGGGGAGCTGTTTTTT.

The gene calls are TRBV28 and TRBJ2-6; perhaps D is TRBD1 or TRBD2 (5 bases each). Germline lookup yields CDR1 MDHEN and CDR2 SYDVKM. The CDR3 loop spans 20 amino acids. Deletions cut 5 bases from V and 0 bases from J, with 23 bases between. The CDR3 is CASSAGREYSFFSGANVLTF. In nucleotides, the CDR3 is TGTGCCAGCAGTGCCGGCAGGGAGTATTCTTTTTTCTCTGGGGCCAACGTCCTGACTTTC. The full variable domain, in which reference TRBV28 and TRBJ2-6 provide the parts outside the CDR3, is DVKVTQSSRYLVKRTGEKVFLECVQDMDHENMFWYRQDPGLGLRLIYFSYDVKMKEKGDIPEGYSVSREKKERFSLILESASTNQTSMYLCASSAGREYSFFSGANVLTFGAGSRLTVL.

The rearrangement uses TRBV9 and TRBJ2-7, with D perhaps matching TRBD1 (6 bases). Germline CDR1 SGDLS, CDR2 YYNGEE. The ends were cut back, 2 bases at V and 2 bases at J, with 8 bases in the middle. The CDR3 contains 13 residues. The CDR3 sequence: CASSVGTTYEQYF. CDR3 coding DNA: TGTGCCAGCAGCGTGGGGACAACCTACGAGCAGTACTTC.

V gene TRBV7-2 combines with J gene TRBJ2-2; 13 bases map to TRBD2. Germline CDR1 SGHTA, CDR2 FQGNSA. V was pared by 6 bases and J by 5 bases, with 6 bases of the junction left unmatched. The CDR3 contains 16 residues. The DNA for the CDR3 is TGTGCCAGCAGTCCGACTAGCGGGGGGCGGACCGGGGAGCTGTTTTTT. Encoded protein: CASSPTSGGRTGELFF.

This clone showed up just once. This chain's CDR3 is CASSLAEAYEQYF. CDR3 nucleotides: TGTGCCAGCAGCTTGGCGGAAGCCTACGAGCAGTACTTC. This chain uses TRBV7-6 with TRBJ2-7; D not resolved. The germline CDR1 and CDR2 sequences are SGHVS and FNYEAQ. CDR3 length: 13 amino acids. Trimming removed 3 bases at V and 2 bases at J, with 8 bases between.

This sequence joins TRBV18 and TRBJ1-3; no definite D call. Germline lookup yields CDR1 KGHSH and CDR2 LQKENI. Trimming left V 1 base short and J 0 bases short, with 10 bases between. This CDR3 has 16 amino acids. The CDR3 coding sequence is TGTGCCAGCTCACCACAGGGCTCCAACTCTGGAAACACCATATATTTT. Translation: CASSPQGSNSGNTIYF.

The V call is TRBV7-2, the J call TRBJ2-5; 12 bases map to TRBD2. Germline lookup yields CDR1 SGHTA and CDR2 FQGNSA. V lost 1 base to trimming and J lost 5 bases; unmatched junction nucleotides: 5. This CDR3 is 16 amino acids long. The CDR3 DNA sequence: TGTGCCAGCAGCTTAGTACTAGCGGGGGGTAGGGAGACCCAGTACTTC. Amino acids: CASSLVLAGGRETQYF.

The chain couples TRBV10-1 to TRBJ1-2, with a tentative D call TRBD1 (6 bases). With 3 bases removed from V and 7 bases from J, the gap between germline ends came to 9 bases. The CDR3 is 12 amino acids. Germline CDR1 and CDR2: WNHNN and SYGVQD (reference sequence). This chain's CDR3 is CASSDRGTGYTF. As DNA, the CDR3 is TGCGCCAGCAGTGACAGGGGCACTGGCTACACCTTC.

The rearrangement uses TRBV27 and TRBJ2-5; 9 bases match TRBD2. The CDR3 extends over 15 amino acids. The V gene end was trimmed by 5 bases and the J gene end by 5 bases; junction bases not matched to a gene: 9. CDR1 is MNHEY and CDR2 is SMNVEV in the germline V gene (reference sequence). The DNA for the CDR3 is TGTGCCAGCAGTCAATCGGGGACTAGCTTGGAGACCCAGTACTTC. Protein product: CASSQSGTSLETQYF.

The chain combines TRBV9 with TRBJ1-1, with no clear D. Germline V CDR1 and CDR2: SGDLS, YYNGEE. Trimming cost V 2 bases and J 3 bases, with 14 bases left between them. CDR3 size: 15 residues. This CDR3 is CASSVDGWEYTEAFF. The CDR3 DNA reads TGTGCCAGCAGCGTTGATGGCTGGGAGTACACTGAAGCTTTCTTT.

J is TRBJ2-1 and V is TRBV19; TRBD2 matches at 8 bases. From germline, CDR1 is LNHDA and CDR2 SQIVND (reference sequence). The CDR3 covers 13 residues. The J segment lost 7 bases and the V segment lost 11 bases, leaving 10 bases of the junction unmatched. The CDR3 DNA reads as TGTGCCGTGGCGCGGGGGGCCCGGAATGAGCAGTTCTTC. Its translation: CAVARGARNEQFF.